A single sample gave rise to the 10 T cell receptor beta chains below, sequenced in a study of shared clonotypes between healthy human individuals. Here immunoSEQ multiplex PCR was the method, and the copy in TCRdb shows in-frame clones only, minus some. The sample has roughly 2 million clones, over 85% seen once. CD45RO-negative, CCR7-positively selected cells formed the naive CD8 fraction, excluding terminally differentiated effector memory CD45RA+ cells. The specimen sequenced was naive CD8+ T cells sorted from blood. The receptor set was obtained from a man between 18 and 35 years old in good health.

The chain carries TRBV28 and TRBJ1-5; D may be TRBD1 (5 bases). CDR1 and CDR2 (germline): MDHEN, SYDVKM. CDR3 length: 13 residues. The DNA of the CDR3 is TGTTTTCCAGGGTTTTATAGCAATCAGCCCCAGCATTTT. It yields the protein CFPGFYSNQPQHF.

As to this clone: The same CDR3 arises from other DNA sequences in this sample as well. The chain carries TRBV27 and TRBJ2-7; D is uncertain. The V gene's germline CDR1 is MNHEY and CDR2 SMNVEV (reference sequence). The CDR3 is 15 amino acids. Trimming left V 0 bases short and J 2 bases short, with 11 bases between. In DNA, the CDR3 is TGTGCCAGCAGTTTATCGACCGGAGTACCCTACGAGCAGTACTTC. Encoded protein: CASSLSTGVPYEQYF.

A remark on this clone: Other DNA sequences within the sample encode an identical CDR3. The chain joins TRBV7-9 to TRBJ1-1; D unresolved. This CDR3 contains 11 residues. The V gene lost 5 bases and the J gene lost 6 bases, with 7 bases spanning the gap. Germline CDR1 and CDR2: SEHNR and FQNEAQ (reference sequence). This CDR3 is CASSLRPEAFF. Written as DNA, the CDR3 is TGTGCCAGCAGCCTCCGCCCTGAAGCTTTCTTT.

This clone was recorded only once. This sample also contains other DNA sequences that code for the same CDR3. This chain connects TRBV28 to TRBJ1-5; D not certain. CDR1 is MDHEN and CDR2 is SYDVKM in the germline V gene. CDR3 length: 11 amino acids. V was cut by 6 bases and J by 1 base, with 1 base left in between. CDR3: CASRSNQPQHF. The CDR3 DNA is TGTGCCAGCAGAAGCAATCAGCCCCAGCATTTT.

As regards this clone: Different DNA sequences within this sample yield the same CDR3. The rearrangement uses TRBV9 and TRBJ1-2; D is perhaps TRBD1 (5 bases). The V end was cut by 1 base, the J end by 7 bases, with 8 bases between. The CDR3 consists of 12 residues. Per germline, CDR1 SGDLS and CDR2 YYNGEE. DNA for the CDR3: TGTGCCAGCAGCGTACAGGGCTCTGGCTACACCTTC. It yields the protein CASSVQGSGYTF.

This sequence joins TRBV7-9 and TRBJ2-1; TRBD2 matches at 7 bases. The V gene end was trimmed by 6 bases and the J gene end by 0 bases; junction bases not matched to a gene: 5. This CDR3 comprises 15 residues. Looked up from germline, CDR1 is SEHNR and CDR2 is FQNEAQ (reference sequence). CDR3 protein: CASRPSGTSYNEQFF. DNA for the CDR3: TGTGCCAGCAGACCAAGCGGGACCTCCTACAATGAGCAGTTCTTC.

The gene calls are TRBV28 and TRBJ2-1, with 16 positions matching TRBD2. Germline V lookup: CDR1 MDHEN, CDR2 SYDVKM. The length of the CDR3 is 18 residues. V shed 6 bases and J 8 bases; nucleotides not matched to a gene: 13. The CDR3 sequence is CASSLPTGTSGRGDEQFF. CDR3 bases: TGTGCCAGCAGCCTCCCGACCGGGACTAGCGGGAGGGGGGATGAGCAGTTCTTC. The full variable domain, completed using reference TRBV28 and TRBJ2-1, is DVKVTQSSRYLVKRTGEKVFLECVQDMDHENMFWYRQDPGLGLRLIYFSYDVKMKEKGDIPEGYSVSREKKERFSLILESASTNQTSMYLCASSLPTGTSGRGDEQFFGPGTRLTVL.

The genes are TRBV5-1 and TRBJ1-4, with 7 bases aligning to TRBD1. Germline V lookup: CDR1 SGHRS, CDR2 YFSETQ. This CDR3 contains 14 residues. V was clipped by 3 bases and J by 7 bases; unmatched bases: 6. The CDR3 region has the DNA TGCGCCAGCAGCTACCGGGACAGAAGTGAAAAACTGTTTTTT. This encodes CASSYRDRSEKLFF.

The CDR3 loop is CASSEGQGGTEAFF. The DNA for the CDR3 is TGTGCCAGCAGTGAGGGACAGGGGGGCACTGAAGCTTTCTTT. The chain couples TRBV25-1 to TRBJ1-1, with 11 positions matching TRBD1. CDR1 and CDR2 from the germline V gene are MGHDK and SYGVNS. The CDR3 runs 14 residues. Trimming at V came to 3 bases and at J to 4 bases, leaving 1 base not matched to a gene. The whole variable domain, filled in from reference TRBV25-1 and TRBJ1-1, reads EADIYQTPRYLVIGTGKKITLECSQTMGHDKMYWYQQDPGMELHLIHYSYGVNSTEKGDLSSESTVSRIRTEHFPLTLESARPSHTSQYLCASSEGQGGTEAFFGQGTRLTVV.

This CDR3 is CASSLRDSATYEQYF. CDR3 coding DNA: TGCGCCAGCAGCCTACGAGACTCGGCTACCTACGAGCAGTACTTC. V is TRBV4-1 and J is TRBJ2-7; no reliable D call. Per the germline V gene, CDR1 is MGHRA and CDR2 is YSYEKL. The CDR3 is 15 amino acids. Trimming cost V 4 bases and J 2 bases, with 15 bases left between them.